Following are 13 T cell receptor beta chains from one sample sequenced in a study of blood T cell repertoires in COVID-19. The data were produced by immunoSEQ multiplex PCR, yet TCRdb's version contains in-frame clones alone and is incomplete. In the table there are 200,000 to 300,000 clones, around 90% of which are singletons. Sequencing used peripheral blood. The receptors derive from a woman between 35 and 50 years old who had recovered from COVID-19.

This chain links TRBV28 with TRBJ2-3, with 9 bases matching TRBD2. CDR1 MDHEN and CDR2 SYDVKM come from the germline V gene. This CDR3 is built from 19 residues. V lost 5 bases, J lost 4 bases, and 19 bases stayed unmatched. CDR3 DNA sequence: TGTGCCAGCAGTCCGCCCCCTCCGGGGTTAGCGGGAGAGGCAGATACGCAGTATTTT. Encoded protein: CASSPPPPGLAGEADTQYF.

The V and J genes are TRBV10-1 and TRBJ1-3; unclear D gene. Trimming removed 4 bases from V and 0 bases from J, with 10 bases in between. The germline CDR1 and CDR2 sequences are WNHNN and SYGVQD (reference sequence). The CDR3 is 15 residues long. The CDR3 DNA sequence: TGCGCCAGCAGTGCGGCGGGCATCTCTGGAAACACCATATATTTT. This codes for CASSAAGISGNTIYF.

CDR3 DNA sequence: TGTGCCAGCAGTTACTCCGGGGGGCACATTCAGTACTTC. Translating it yields CASSYSGGHIQYF. The chain couples TRBV6-2 or TRBV6-3 to TRBJ2-4; D is perhaps TRBD2 (7 bases). Trimming cost V 0 bases and J 8 bases, with 8 bases left between them. The CDR3 runs 13 residues. CDR1 is MNHEY and CDR2 is SVGEGT in the germline V gene.

V and J are TRBV6-6 and TRBJ2-7, with 11 bases lining up with TRBD1. The ends lost 7 bases at V and 3 bases at J; junction bases unmatched: 8. Germline V gene lookup returns CDR1 MNHNY and CDR2 SVGAGI (reference sequence). CDR3 size: 15 residues. The CDR3 DNA reads TGTGCCAGCAAAGCAAGGACAGGGGGCTTCTACGAGCAGTACTTC. Protein sequence: CASKARTGGFYEQYF.

The genes are TRBV5-4 and TRBJ1-5; 9 nucleotides align to TRBD1. The CDR3 totals 15 residues. CDR1 SGHNT and CDR2 YYREEE come from the germline V gene (reference sequence). The V gene end was trimmed by 4 bases and the J gene end by 1 base; junction bases not matched to a gene: 3. The DNA for the CDR3 is TGTGCCAGCAGCCTACAGGGGGCGAGCAATCAGCCCCAGCATTTT. Protein: CASSLQGASNQPQHF.

The V call is TRBV2, the J call TRBJ2-6, with 8 bases that match TRBD1. The J segment lost 0 bases and the V segment lost 6 bases, leaving 13 bases of the junction unmatched. There are 19 residues in the CDR3. The germline gives CDR1 SNHLY, CDR2 FYNNEI. In nucleotides, the CDR3 is TGTGCCAGCAGCACAAGGGGGCAGGGGGCGTACTCTGGGGCCAACGTCCTGACTTTC. It translates to CASSTRGQGAYSGANVLTF.

The chain joins TRBV18 to TRBJ2-7; TRBD2 aligns across 13 bases. V lost 1 base, J lost 3 bases, and 15 bases stayed unmatched. Germline assignment: CDR1 KGHSH and CDR2 LQKENI. The CDR3 runs 20 residues. Here the CDR3 reads CASSPRRTSGRARSYYEQYF. Here the CDR3 DNA reads TGTGCCAGCTCACCACGCAGAACTAGCGGGAGGGCCCGCTCGTACTACGAGCAGTACTTC.

The chain has TRBV7-6 and TRBJ1-3; D is undetermined. Germline lookup yields CDR1 SGHVS and CDR2 FNYEAQ. V lost 1 base and J lost 4, with 14 bases in between. CDR3 length: 16 residues. The CDR3 sequence: CASSLEASGIGNTIYF. The DNA of the CDR3 is TGTGCCAGCAGCTTAGAAGCCTCCGGGATCGGAAACACCATATATTTT.

This sequence joins TRBV4-3 and TRBJ2-3; TRBD2 matches 8 bases. This CDR3 is built from 16 residues. The V gene's germline CDR1 is LGHNA and CDR2 YSLEER. V dropped 0 bases and J dropped 3; count of bases not matched to a gene: 5. CDR3 protein: CASSQDGSGTTDTQYF. The CDR3 bases are TGCGCCAGCAGCCAAGATGGTAGCGGGACGACAGATACGCAGTATTTT.

The V and J genes are TRBV7-6 and TRBJ2-1; D gene unclear. This CDR3 comprises 15 residues. Germline V gene lookup returns CDR1 SGHVS and CDR2 FNYEAQ. Trimming took 2 bases from V and 4 from J, leaving 12 bases between them. The CDR3 reads CASSLLGQVYNEQFF. CDR3 in DNA: TGTGCCAGCAGCTTATTAGGCCAGGTTTACAATGAGCAGTTCTTC.

The chain is built from TRBV29-1 and TRBJ2-5; D uncertain. Germline V gives CDR1 SQVTM, CDR2 ANQGSEA. This CDR3 contains 14 residues. Trimming pared 5 bases from V and 3 bases from J, leaving 16 bases between. CDR3 sequence (DNA): TGCAGCGTTACCCCTGGTCGATCTAAAGAGACCCAGTACTTC. Its translation is CSVTPGRSKETQYF.

The V and J genes are TRBV3-1 (or the pseudogene TRBV3-2) and TRBJ2-5; tentative D call: TRBD2 (6 bases). The CDR3 covers 11 residues. The germline CDR1 and CDR2 sequences are LGHDT and YNNKEL (reference sequence). V lost 3 bases, J lost 9 bases, and 8 bases lay in between. Here the CDR3 reads CASSHRGSQYF. CDR3 DNA: TGTGCCAGCAGCCACCGGGGGTCCCAGTACTTC.

The V and J genes are TRBV7-9 and TRBJ2-3, with D possibly being TRBD2 (6 bases). This CDR3 is built from 14 residues. Looked up from germline, CDR1 is SEHNR and CDR2 is FQNEAQ (reference sequence). V lost 5 bases to trimming and J lost 6 bases, with 15 bases between them. The chain's CDR3 is CASSPTGGGDTQYF. The CDR3 DNA is TGTGCCAGCAGCCCGACCGGTGGGGGGGATACGCAGTATTTT.